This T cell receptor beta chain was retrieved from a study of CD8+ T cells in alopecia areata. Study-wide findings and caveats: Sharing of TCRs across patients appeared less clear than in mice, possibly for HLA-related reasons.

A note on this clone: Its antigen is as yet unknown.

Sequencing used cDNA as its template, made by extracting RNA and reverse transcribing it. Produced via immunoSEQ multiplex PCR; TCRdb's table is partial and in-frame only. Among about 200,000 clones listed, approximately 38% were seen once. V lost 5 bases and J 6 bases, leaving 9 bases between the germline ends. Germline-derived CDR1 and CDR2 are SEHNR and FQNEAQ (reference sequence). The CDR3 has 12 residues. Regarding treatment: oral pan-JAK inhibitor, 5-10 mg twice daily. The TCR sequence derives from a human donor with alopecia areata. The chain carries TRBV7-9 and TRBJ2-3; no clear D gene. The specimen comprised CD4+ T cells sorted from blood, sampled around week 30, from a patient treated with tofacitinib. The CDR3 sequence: CASSPGRDTQYF. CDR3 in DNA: TGTGCCAGCAGCCCAGGTCGGGATACGCAGTATTTT.